This T cell receptor (beta chain) was recovered during a study of cytomegalovirus exposure and HLA in healthy donors. Overall study findings and caveats: Previous analysis showed most TCR beta V segments were productive about 87% or about 30% of the time. It was reported in a later analysis that an Asian-associated ancestry cluster showed fewer N-insertions than the 666-donor mean. According to the study, roughly 160 TCR beta chains were cytomegalovirus-associated.

As to this clone: Its antigen is still unknown.

V lost 1 base to trimming and J lost 3 bases; unmatched junction nucleotides: 3. The CDR3 has 15 amino acids. Germline CDR1 is SGHTA and CDR2 is FQGNSA. Primers: 60 Vbeta forward and 13 Jbeta reverse. In the original workflow: A later analysis counted 80 million or so unique TCR beta chains, 10 million to 12 million shared. Data came from immunoSEQ multiplex PCR; TCRdb stores just in-frame clones and leaves some out. For V, J and clone size, that table is used; D and trimming come from the DNA. The top ten hold approximately 3.5% of the sample, which has more than 55,000 clones, over 70% seen once. The sample taken for sequencing was PBMCs. The origin of this receptor is a woman between 40 and 55 years old in good health and CMV-seronegative. The chain is built from TRBV7-2 and TRBJ2-7; TRBD2 agrees at 10 bases. CDR3 DNA: TGTGCCAGCAGCTTAGGCCCTAGCGGGAGCTACGAGCAGTACTTC. This translates into CASSLGPSGSYEQYF. The whole variable domain, filled in from reference TRBV7-2 and TRBJ2-7, reads GAGVSQSPSNKVTEKGKDVELRCDPISGHTALYWYRQSLGQGLEFLIYFQGNSAPDKSGLPSDRFSAERTGGSVSTLTIQRTQQEDSAVYLCASSLGPSGSYEQYFGPGTRLTVT.